What follows are 32 T cell receptor beta chains derived from one specimen sequenced in a study of radiation and T cells in renal cell carcinoma. Using immunoSEQ multiplex PCR, the repertoire was profiled, and TCRdb retains in-frame clones only, with some absent. The table has approximately 13,000 clones, approximately 50% seen once. Treatment noted: treatment-naive control, cytoreductive nephrectomy. The sample in question was tumor tissue, obtained from a patient whose treatment was nephrectomy without radiotherapy. The receptors here all came from a man over 45 with renal cell carcinoma.

This clone was detected only a few times. This sequence joins TRBV29-1 and TRBJ1-4, with TRBD1 matching over 10 bases. Germline V gives CDR1 SQVTM, CDR2 ANQGSEA. The CDR3 extends over 14 amino acids. Trimming at V came to 5 bases and at J to 6 bases, leaving 6 bases not matched to a gene. In DNA, the CDR3 is TGCAGCGTTATCGGACAGGGGGGCGATGAAAAACTGTTTTTT. As protein: CSVIGQGGDEKLFF. Full variable domain (remainder filled in from reference TRBV29-1 and TRBJ1-4): SAVISQKPSRDICQRGTSLTIQCQVDSQVTMMFWYRQQPGQSLTLIATANQGSEATYESGFVIDKFPISRPNLTFSTLTVSNMSPEDSSIYLCSVIGQGGDEKLFFGSGTQLSVL.

Written as DNA, the CDR3 is TGTGCCAGCAGCGCTTCCATTCGACGTGGTAGTTTTCAGCCCCAGCATTTT. It yields the protein CASSASIRRGSFQPQHF. This chain connects TRBV2 to TRBJ1-5; D call uncertain. Trimming took 6 bases from V and 6 from J, leaving 24 bases between them. The CDR3 is 17 residues long. CDR1 and CDR2 (germline): SNHLY, FYNNEI.

The rearrangement links TRBV5-1 to TRBJ2-1; perhaps TRBD2 as D (7 bases). Germline-derived CDR1 and CDR2 are SGHRS and YFSETQ. Trimming removed 0 bases from V and 8 bases from J, with 12 bases in between. The CDR3 runs to 14 residues. The CDR3 DNA reads as TGCGCCAGCAGCTTGGGAAGGGGGAGGGATGAGCAGTTCTTC. It is translated as CASSLGRGRDEQFF.

V gene TRBV7-9 combines with J gene TRBJ1-4; 7 positions match TRBD1. The CDR3 contains 15 residues. Germline V lookup: CDR1 SEHNR, CDR2 FQNEAQ (reference sequence). V shed 5 bases and J 0 bases; nucleotides not matched to a gene: 3. CDR3 in amino acids: CASSQGQTTNEKLFF. CDR3 sequence (DNA): TGTGCCAGCAGCCAGGGACAGACAACTAATGAAAAACTGTTTTTT.

The chain employs TRBV7-8 and TRBJ2-3, with 13 bases fitting TRBD2. This CDR3 has 17 residues. Germline V CDR1 and CDR2: SGHVS, FQNEAQ. After removal of 5 bases from V and 4 bases from J, the junction contained 9 bases not matched to a gene. The CDR3 DNA is TGTGCCAGCAGCCCCGGACTAGCGGGGGATGGAGCAGATACGCAGTATTTT. Protein: CASSPGLAGDGADTQYF.

In its sample, this clone was seen a few times. The rearrangement uses TRBV27 and TRBJ1-5, with D perhaps matching TRBD1 (5 bases). This CDR3 comprises 15 residues. The V gene's germline CDR1 is MNHEY and CDR2 SMNVEV (reference sequence). V lost 0 bases to trimming and J lost 4 bases, with 10 bases between them. CDR3 sequence (DNA): TGTGCCAGCAGTTTATCCAGACGGACAAATCAGCCCCAGCATTTT. It encodes CASSLSRRTNQPQHF.

This chain links TRBV11-3 with TRBJ2-7, with D perhaps matching TRBD1 or TRBD2 (5 bases each). Germline V gene lookup returns CDR1 SGHNT and CDR2 YENEEA. CDR3 length equals 13 residues. V lost 1 base, J lost 6 bases, and 10 bases lay in between. As DNA, the CDR3 is TGTGCCAGCAGCTTAGGCCGAGGGGCCGAGCAGTACTTC. It yields the protein CASSLGRGAEQYF.

This clone showed up just a few times. The V and J genes are TRBV6-6 and TRBJ1-1; D gene uncertain. The V and J ends lost 7 bases and 4 bases respectively, with 16 bases between them. CDR1 MNHNY and CDR2 SVGAGI come from the germline V gene (reference sequence). This CDR3 is 14 amino acids long. CDR3 sequence: CASISGIYGTEAFF. The CDR3 coding sequence is TGTGCCAGCATAAGTGGCATTTATGGCACTGAAGCTTTCTTT.

The V gene is TRBV18, the J gene TRBJ2-2, with no clear D. Germline lookup yields CDR1 KGHSH and CDR2 LQKENI. With 6 bases removed from V and 3 bases from J, the gap between germline ends came to 14 bases. The CDR3 has 15 residues. CDR3: CASSSERIDTGELFF. CDR3 sequence (DNA): TGTGCCAGCTCCTCCGAGCGAATCGACACCGGGGAGCTGTTTTTT. The variable domain in full, completed from reference TRBV18 and TRBJ2-2, reads NAGVMQNPRHLVRRRGQEARLRCSPMKGHSHVYWYRQLPEEGLKFMVYLQKENIIDESGMPKERFSAEFPKEGPSILRIQQVVRGDSAAYFCASSSERIDTGELFFGEGSRLTVL.

The V call is TRBV11-2, the J call TRBJ1-1; D not resolved. From germline, CDR1 is SGHAT and CDR2 FQNNGV. V lost 0 bases, J lost 10 bases, and 9 bases lay in between. This CDR3 is built from 12 residues. CDR3: CASSLEGLRAFF. Written as DNA, the CDR3 is TGTGCCAGCAGCTTAGAGGGGTTGAGAGCTTTCTTT.

The V and J genes are TRBV7-9 and TRBJ1-2; 9 bases map to TRBD1. Germline assignment: CDR1 SEHNR and CDR2 FQNEAQ (reference sequence). CDR3 length: 15 residues. With 6 bases clipped from V and 7 bases from J, the junction kept 12 bases outside the gene matches. Here the CDR3 reads CASSPPGQGLVGYTF. The CDR3 DNA follows: TGTGCCAGCAGTCCTCCGGGACAGGGTTTGGTTGGCTACACCTTC.

This clone was picked up a small number of times. V and J are TRBV4-1 and TRBJ1-2, with TRBD1 matching over 10 bases. Losses at the gene ends were 6 bases for V and 0 bases for J; bases not matched to a gene: 4. CDR1 and CDR2 (germline): MGHRA, YSYEKL. The CDR3 covers 15 residues. Here the CDR3 reads CASSLGQGANYGYTF. CDR3 DNA sequence: TGCGCCAGCAGTCTAGGACAGGGGGCTAACTATGGCTACACCTTC.

The CDR3 spells CASRGGEYLEQYF. The CDR3 DNA reads as TGCGCCAGCCGAGGGGGCGAGTATCTCGAGCAGTACTTC. This sequence joins TRBV5-1 and TRBJ2-7; 7 nucleotides align to TRBD1. This CDR3 region has 13 residues. The V gene's germline CDR1 is SGHRS and CDR2 YFSETQ. With V trimmed by 7 bases and J by 6 bases, 10 bases remained unmatched.

This clone was found a few times. The chain joins TRBV6-1 to TRBJ1-5; no clear D. Trimming removed 1 base from V and 2 bases from J, with 12 bases in between. In germline, CDR1 is MNHNS, CDR2 SASEGT. This CDR3 has 16 residues. The CDR3 sequence is CASSEVGFLGNQPQHF. In nucleotides, the CDR3 is TGTGCCAGCAGTGAAGTAGGATTCTTGGGCAATCAGCCCCAGCATTTT.

The chain recombines TRBV5-4 with TRBJ2-6; a possible D gene is TRBD1 (6 bases). V lost 4 bases and J 2 bases, leaving 13 bases between the germline ends. The V gene's germline CDR1 is SGHNT and CDR2 YYREEE (reference sequence). CDR3 length: 16 amino acids. The CDR3 DNA reads as TGTGCCAGCAGCCCCAGACAGGCGGCTGGGGCCAACGTCCTGACTTTC. It specifies CASSPRQAAGANVLTF.

This chain uses TRBV18 with TRBJ1-2; D not certain. CDR1 and CDR2 from the germline V gene are KGHSH and LQKENI. The CDR3 contains 16 residues. The V end was cut by 2 bases, the J end by 4 bases, with 17 bases between. CDR3 nucleotides: TGTGCCAGCTCACCAGAGCCGGACGCGCTAATCTATGGCTACACCTTC. Its protein product is CASSPEPDALIYGYTF.

V and J are TRBV29-1 and TRBJ2-1; D may be TRBD1 (6 bases). Trimming left V 3 bases short and J 5 bases short, with 14 bases between. The germline V gene encodes CDR1 SQVTM and CDR2 ANQGSEA. The length of the CDR3 is 14 residues. Here the CDR3 reads CSVDKQGLNNEQFF. CDR3 DNA: TGCAGCGTTGACAAGCAGGGGTTAAACAATGAGCAGTTCTTC.

The chain employs TRBV19 and TRBJ2-5, with 8 bases identical to TRBD2. The CDR3 extends over 15 amino acids. Germline values: CDR1 LNHDA, CDR2 SQIVND (reference sequence). V was clipped by 1 base and J by 4 bases; unmatched bases: 5. CDR3 sequence: CASSIAPGGLETQYF. CDR3 nucleotides: TGTGCCAGTAGTATAGCCCCGGGGGGGCTAGAGACCCAGTACTTC.

This rearrangement joins TRBV6-1 to TRBJ2-6; maybe TRBD2 (6 bases). Germline CDR1 and CDR2: MNHNS and SASEGT. CDR3 length: 19 residues. The germline V and J ends were trimmed by 1 base and 0 bases, with 16 bases remaining between them. CDR3 amino acids: CASSEGLGGYSSGANVLTF. For the CDR3, the DNA is TGTGCCAGCAGTGAAGGGTTAGGAGGGTACAGCTCTGGGGCCAACGTCCTGACTTTC.

This clone was seen only a few times. This chain joins TRBV18 and TRBJ1-1; possible D gene TRBD1, 5 bases. The CDR3 loop spans 15 amino acids. V gave up 1 base and J gave up 0 bases, with 9 bases separating them. The germline gives CDR1 KGHSH, CDR2 LQKENI. The chain's CDR3 is CASSPQQVMNTEAFF. The CDR3 DNA is TGTGCCAGCTCACCACAACAGGTAATGAACACTGAAGCTTTCTTT.

V and J are TRBV5-1 and TRBJ1-3, with no clear D. The CDR3 runs to 15 residues. V dropped 4 bases and J dropped 0 bases, with 11 bases sitting between them. Germline CDR1 and CDR2: SGHRS and YFSETQ. The CDR3 nucleotides are TGCGCCAGCAGCCCGGGCCGTAGCTCTGGAAACACCATATATTTT. The encoded protein is CASSPGRSSGNTIYF.

The chain employs TRBV2 and TRBJ1-5; D is unclear. This CDR3 contains 14 residues. V was cut by 4 bases and J by 7 bases, with 14 bases left in between. Germline CDR1 SNHLY, CDR2 FYNNEI. The CDR3 region has the DNA TGTGCCAGCAGTGCCAGCACCCAGCGACAGCCCCAGCATTTT. Translating it yields CASSASTQRQPQHF.

By share of the sample, this clone is medium-sized. The rearrangement joins TRBV6-4 to TRBJ1-2, with D unresolved. V dropped 2 bases and J dropped 6 bases, with 19 bases sitting between them. The CDR3 is made up of 16 amino acids. Germline V gene data show CDR1 as MRHNA and CDR2 as SNTAGT. The CDR3 loop reads CASSDTPQAQPHGYTF. The CDR3 nucleotides are TGTGCCAGCAGTGACACCCCACAAGCACAGCCCCATGGCTACACCTTC.

Note on this clone: An end of the junction differs from the germline gene, which may be a read error. The chain links TRBV7-6 to TRBJ1-6; 8 bases agree with TRBD1. Per the germline V gene, CDR1 is SGHVS and CDR2 is FNYEAQ. The CDR3 is made up of 16 amino acids. This CDR3 is CASSVARDRFGSPLHF. The CDR3 nucleotides are TGTGCCAGCAGCGTAGCACGGGACAGGTTTGGTTCACCCCTCCACTTT. Full variable domain (outside the CDR3, taken from reference TRBV7-6 and TRBJ1-6): GAGVSQSPRYKVTKRGQDVALRCDPISGHVSLYWYRQALGQGPEFLTYFNYEAQQDKSGLPNDRFSAERPEGSISTLTIQRTEQRDSAMYRCASSVARDRFGSPLHFGNGTRLTVT.

A few counts support this clone. J is TRBJ1-2 and V is TRBV6-5; the match to TRBD1 covers 7 bases. Trimming removed 6 bases from V and 7 bases from J; junction bases left unmatched: 11. This CDR3 has 14 residues. The V gene's germline CDR1 is MNHEY and CDR2 SVGAGI. The CDR3 protein is CASRLQGLMAGYTF. The CDR3 DNA follows: TGTGCCAGCAGACTACAGGGGCTGATGGCTGGCTACACCTTC.

This clone was counted a few times. This chain uses TRBV5-5 with TRBJ2-1; 11 bases align to TRBD1. The V and J ends lost 4 bases and 9 bases, in that order; junction bases with no gene match: 9. In germline, CDR1 is SGHKS, CDR2 YYEKEE (reference sequence). The CDR3 sequence is 15 residues long. CDR3 amino acids: CASSTGQGGKGEQFF. CDR3 DNA sequence: TGTGCCAGCAGCACGGGACAGGGGGGAAAAGGTGAGCAGTTCTTC.

In its sample, this clone was seen once. This chain connects TRBV6-1 to TRBJ1-1, with D maybe TRBD1 (5 bases). This CDR3 comprises 13 residues. The V and J ends lost 4 bases and 5 bases respectively, with 11 bases between them. Germline V CDR1 and CDR2: MNHNS, SASEGT. The DNA of the CDR3 is TGTGCCAGCAGTGGGCGCAGGGAAACTGAAGCTTTCTTT. Amino acids: CASSGRRETEAFF.

The chain joins TRBV30 to TRBJ1-4; D call uncertain. The V gene's germline CDR1 is GTSNPN and CDR2 SVGIG (reference sequence). The CDR3 totals 15 residues. V lost 1 base and J 1 base, leaving 10 bases between the germline ends. The CDR3 protein is CAWSDPARTNEKLFF. CDR3 DNA sequence: TGTGCCTGGAGTGACCCGGCGCGAACTAATGAAAAACTGTTTTTT.

The V call is TRBV5-4, the J call TRBJ1-4; a possible D gene is TRBD1 (5 bases). The CDR3 length is 14 residues. The V and J ends lost 4 bases and 4 bases respectively, with 11 bases between them. The germline V gene encodes CDR1 SGHNT and CDR2 YYREEE (reference sequence). Here the CDR3 reads CASSVDKFNEKLFF. CDR3 nucleotide sequence: TGTGCCAGCAGCGTGGACAAGTTTAATGAAAAACTGTTTTTT. Full variable domain (outside the CDR3, taken from reference TRBV5-4 and TRBJ1-4): ETGVTQSPTHLIKTRGQQVTLRCSSQSGHNTVSWYQQALGQGPQFIFQYYREEENGRGNFPPRFSGLQFPNYSSELNVNALELDDSALYLCASSVDKFNEKLFFGSGTQLSVL.

This clone was seen a handful of times. The V gene is TRBV7-2, the J gene TRBJ2-5; maybe TRBD1 (5 bases). From germline, CDR1 is SGHTA and CDR2 FQGNSA. CDR3 size: 17 residues. Trimming removed 1 base from V and 7 bases from J, with 22 bases in between. The CDR3 loop reads CASSLVAQIKGVGTQYF. The CDR3 DNA follows: TGTGCCAGCAGCTTAGTGGCCCAAATAAAAGGGGTAGGGACCCAGTACTTC.

This clone was observed a handful of times. The chain combines TRBV7-6 with TRBJ2-1; 11 nucleotides agree with TRBD2. The V segment lost 2 bases and the J segment 10 bases; nucleotides outside the gene matches: 10. This CDR3 is built from 16 residues. Germline V gene data show CDR1 as SGHVS and CDR2 as FNYEAQ. DNA for the CDR3: TGTGCCAGCAGCTTACCCACTAGCGGGGGCCCCATAGAGCAGTTCTTC. Its translation is CASSLPTSGGPIEQFF. Looking up the rest from reference TRBV7-6 and TRBJ2-1 gives the full variable domain: GAGVSQSPRYKVTKRGQDVALRCDPISGHVSLYWYRQALGQGPEFLTYFNYEAQQDKSGLPNDRFSAERPEGSISTLTIQRTEQRDSAMYRCASSLPTSGGPIEQFFGPGTRLTVL.

This clone was seen a few times. J is TRBJ2-4 and V is TRBV5-4; either TRBD1 or TRBD2 may fit D (6 bases each). Germline V gene sequence: CDR1 SGHNT, CDR2 YYREEE (reference sequence). The CDR3 loop spans 17 amino acids. Trimming took off 2 bases at V and 0 bases at J, with 15 bases between the two ends. The CDR3 is CASSFGGRPLAKNIQYF. CDR3 nucleotides: TGTGCCAGCAGCTTCGGGGGCAGGCCACTAGCCAAAAACATTCAGTACTTC.